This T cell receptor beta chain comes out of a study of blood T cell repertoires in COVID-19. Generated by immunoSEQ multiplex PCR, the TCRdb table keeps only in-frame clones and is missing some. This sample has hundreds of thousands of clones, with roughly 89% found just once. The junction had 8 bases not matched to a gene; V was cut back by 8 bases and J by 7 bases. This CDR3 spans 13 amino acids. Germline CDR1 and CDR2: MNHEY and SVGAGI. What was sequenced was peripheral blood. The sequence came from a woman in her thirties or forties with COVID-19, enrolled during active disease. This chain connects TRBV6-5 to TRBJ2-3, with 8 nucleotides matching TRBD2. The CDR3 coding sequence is TGTGCCAGCGGGCGGGGGGCCCCCTATACGCAGTATTTT. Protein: CASGRGAPYTQYF.